Shown below are 8 T cell receptor beta chains from a single sample sequenced in a study of sequential checkpoint blockade in melanoma. Method: immunoSEQ multiplex PCR; TCRdb's copy keeps in-frame clones and lacks some. Of 2,000 to 2,500 clones listed, under 25% are singletons. This sample's treatment: randomized to nivolumab then ipilimumab (arm A) or the reverse (arm B). The source material was tumor tissue (inferred from file names), sampled from a patient given nivolumab and ipilimumab in sequence. The receptor source for this set is a human donor with melanoma.

This clone was seen more than once but under ten times. The genes are TRBV18 and TRBJ2-6; D not certain. The CDR3 runs to 13 residues. V was shortened by 5 bases and J by 1 base, with 3 bases between the two germline ends. Germline loops: CDR1 KGHSH, CDR2 LQKENI. In nucleotides, the CDR3 is TGTGCCAGCTCAAGTTCTGGGGCCAACGTCCTGACTTTC. Translating gives CASSSSGANVLTF.

The chain combines TRBV14 with TRBJ1-2; D perhaps matches TRBD1 (5 bases). Germline V gene lookup returns CDR1 SGHDN and CDR2 FVKESK. CDR3 length: 13 amino acids. V lost 0 bases and J 13 bases, leaving 15 bases between the germline ends. This chain's CDR3 is CASSQDPGTVGTF. CDR3 sequence (DNA): TGTGCCAGCAGCCAAGATCCGGGGACTGTGGGCACCTTC.

This clone was found a few times. This is likely a read error, given that the CDR3 carries no conserved phenylalanine or tryptophan at its end. The limits of the CDR3 on the DNA are not certain, so only TCRdb's listed CDR3 is given. The chain uses TRBV6-8 and TRBJ2-7; whether TRBD2, the table's D call, matches the DNA was not checked. Ends included, the CDR3 has 13 residues. Looked up from germline, CDR1 is MNHGY and CDR2 is SAAAGT. The chain's CDR3 is CASSQPFYGGFYL.

The rearrangement uses TRBV28 and TRBJ2-1, with 12 bases aligning to TRBD1. Germline V gene sequence: CDR1 MDHEN, CDR2 SYDVKM. This CDR3 is 17 amino acids long. J lost 8 bases, V lost 4 bases, and 12 bases had no gene match. The DNA of the CDR3 is TGTGCCAGCAGTTCCCTTACCGGGACAGGGGGCGCGGATGAGCAGTTCTTC. Encoded protein: CASSSLTGTGGADEQFF.

This clone was counted at least ten times. The V gene is TRBV11-3, the J gene TRBJ2-6, with D possibly being TRBD1 or TRBD2 (5 bases each). The V gene's germline CDR1 is SGHNT and CDR2 YENEEA. The CDR3 length is 17 residues. V lost 2 bases and J lost 4, with 15 bases in between. CDR3 nucleotide sequence: TGTGCCAGCAGCTTAAGGGGCCCACCGGGGGGGGCCAACGTCCTGACTTTC. It yields the protein CASSLRGPPGGANVLTF.

This clone ranks as medium-sized. V is TRBV11-3 and J is TRBJ2-1; the match to TRBD2 covers 7 bases. The germline CDR1 and CDR2 sequences are SGHNT and YENEEA. This CDR3 comprises 16 residues. The J segment lost 1 base and the V segment lost 6 bases, leaving 9 bases of the junction unmatched. The CDR3 coding sequence is TGTGCCAGCAGAGTACGGGGGGACGCGTCCTACAATGAGCAGTTCTTC. Its protein is CASRVRGDASYNEQFF.

The rearrangement joins TRBV14 to TRBJ2-7, with D perhaps TRBD1 (5 bases). This CDR3 contains 13 residues. V lost 3 bases to trimming and J lost 2 bases, with 8 bases between them. Germline CDR1 reads SGHDN; CDR2 reads FVKESK. The CDR3 coding sequence is TGTGCCAGCAGCCAGGGCAGGGCCTACGAGCAGTACTTC. This codes for CASSQGRAYEQYF. Variable domain in full (rest from reference TRBV14 and TRBJ2-7): EAGVTQFPSHSVIEKGQTVTLRCDPISGHDNLYWYRRVMGKEIKFLLHFVKESKQDESGMPNNRFLAERTGGTYSTLKVQPAELEDSGVYFCASSQGRAYEQYFGPGTRLTVT.

J is TRBJ2-1 and V is TRBV14; 9 bases are shared with TRBD1. The V gene end was trimmed by 4 bases and the J gene end by 5 bases; junction bases not matched to a gene: 9. The CDR3 runs to 16 residues. Looked up from germline, CDR1 is SGHDN and CDR2 is FVKESK. CDR3 coding DNA: TGTGCCAGCAGCCCACTTCCGGGACAGGGCGACAATGAGCAGTTCTTC. It encodes CASSPLPGQGDNEQFF.